This T cell receptor beta chain was recovered during a study of blood T cell repertoires in COVID-19. Overall study: Specimens from acute and convalescent COVID-19 originated in the United States, Italy and Spain. The analysed material was cDNA or gDNA that came from T cells, B-cell-depleted T cells, or PBMCs.

The CDR3 length is 18 residues. Germline lookup yields CDR1 GTSNPN and CDR2 SVGIG (reference sequence). Trimming cost V 0 bases and J 5 bases; bases outside gene matches: 13. Per the authors' pipeline: Nucleated cell number was recorded as an estimate derived from reference gene primer amplification. Repertoires were generated with immunoSEQ multiplex PCR, while TCRdb's copy carries only in-frame clones and drops some. V, J and clone size derive from that table, while D and trimming were established from the DNA sequence. Of about 93,000 clones in the sample, roughly 80% were seen once. The source of this sequence is a human donor in a cohort sampled during active COVID-19. The chain employs TRBV30 and TRBJ2-3, with 11 bases lining up with TRBD2. Material for sequencing was peripheral blood. This CDR3 is CAWSVTLGLAGGGDTQYF. In DNA form, the CDR3 reads TGTGCCTGGAGTGTAACGCTAGGTCTAGCGGGGGGTGGAGATACGCAGTATTTT.